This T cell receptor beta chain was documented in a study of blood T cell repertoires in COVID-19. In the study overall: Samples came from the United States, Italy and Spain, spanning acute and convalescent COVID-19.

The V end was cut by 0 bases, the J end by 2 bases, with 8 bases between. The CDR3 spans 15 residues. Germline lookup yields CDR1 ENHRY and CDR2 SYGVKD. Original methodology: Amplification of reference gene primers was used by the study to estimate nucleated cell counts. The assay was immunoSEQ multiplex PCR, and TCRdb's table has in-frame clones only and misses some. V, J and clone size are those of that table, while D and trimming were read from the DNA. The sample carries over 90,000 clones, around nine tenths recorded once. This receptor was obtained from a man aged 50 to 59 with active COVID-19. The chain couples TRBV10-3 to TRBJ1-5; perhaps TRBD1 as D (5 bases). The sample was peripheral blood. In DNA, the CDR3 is TGTGCCATCAGTGAGTCAGGCAGGGGCAATCAGCCCCAGCATTTT. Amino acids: CAISESGRGNQPQHF.